The rows below give T cell receptor beta chains drawn from one sample of a study of T cells in Graves' hyperthyroidism and ophthalmopathy. TCRdb itself ran the multiplex PCR reads through MiXCR, one entry per CDR3 protein. The profile covers roughly 260,000 distinct CDR3 sequences, with just over 14% appearing a single time and about an eighth taken by the ten largest. The sample comprised blood. These receptors were collected from a woman aged 40 to 50 with Graves' hyperthyroidism that later progressed to Graves' ophthalmopathy. The CDR3 runs from the conserved cysteine through the conserved F or W. Size is omitted from some rows. Given values are once, few, many or a class for expanded clones.

V gene	J gene	clone size	CDR3 length	CDR3 protein
TRBV15	TRBJ2-3	many	15	CATSRGTSSTDTQYF
TRBV20-1	TRBJ2-4	-	14	CSARVLAGPNIQYF
TRBV6-1	TRBJ2-7	many	15	CASSEAVGSLREQYF
TRBV11-2	TRBJ2-1	-	14	CASSIWTSGNEQFF
TRBV19	TRBJ2-5	many	14	CASSSGLLQETQYF
TRBV30	TRBJ1-4	-	14	CAWTLTGGKEKLFF
TRBV28	TRBJ2-5	many	14	CASSFRGLEETQYF
TRBV6-4	TRBJ2-3	many	16	CASSGLTGTITDTQYF
TRBV12-3/TRBV12-4	TRBJ1-5	many	15	CASSFGGFRNQPQHF
TRBV6-5	TRBJ1-6	many	20	CASTDRGGPPSRPNNSPLHF
TRBV18	TRBJ2-1	many	15	CASSPPGLAGWEQFF
TRBV25-1	TRBJ2-7	-	15	CASSPAGTTIKRQYF
TRBV15	TRBJ2-3	-	18	CATSRDLLGAYRTDTQYF
TRBV5-1	TRBJ2-2	many	16	CASSSSREGRTGELFF
TRBV6-1	TRBJ1-5	many	14	CASRSGQGSQPQHF
TRBV20-1	TRBJ2-1	-	15	CSARDSGRALNEQFF
TRBV29-1	TRBJ1-4	few	13	CSVFGGTNEKLFF
TRBV5-6	TRBJ1-3	-	16	CASSVDVAASGNTIYF
TRBV27	TRBJ2-7	few	14	CASSLRAGTYEQYF
TRBV28	TRBJ2-1	many	18	CASSRTSGRALTSEEQFF
TRBV18	TRBJ1-2	-	16	CASSYPFRGAGDGYTF
TRBV28	TRBJ1-1	many	14	CASSLHRGGTEAFF
TRBV7-9	TRBJ1-1	-	14	CASSLGPGQGGAFF
TRBV14	TRBJ2-7	many	16	CASSLGLAGATYEQYF
TRBV5-1	TRBJ2-7	many	16	CASSQRTSGRAPEQYF
TRBV3-1	TRBJ1-1	many	14	CASSQVTGGTEAFF